This TCR beta chain is from a study of Ad26.COV2.S vaccination and SARS-CoV-2 variants. Treatment of the sample: 15 to 20 received Ad26.COV2.S at low or high dose, single or two shots; 5 received placebo; per-sample allocation not given. The study sampled participants on day 63 after the first vaccine or placebo injection. Germline V gives CDR1 SGHRS, CDR2 YFSETQ. V was clipped by 0 bases and J by 4 bases, with 12 bases between them. This CDR3 has 15 amino acids. Some clones are missing from TCRdb's copy, which holds only in-frame ones; the method was immunoSEQ multiplex PCR. This sample has about 390,000 clones, with roughly nine tenths found just once.

The origin of this receptor is a person between 18 and 59 years old who received the Ad26.COV2.S COVID-19 vaccine or a placebo. The starting material was peripheral blood, obtained in a trial of Ad26.COV2.S vaccine versus placebo. The chain carries TRBV5-1 and TRBJ2-3; TRBD2 might be the D (6 bases). The CDR3 loop is CASSLGLSGPDTQYF. CDR3 in DNA: TGCGCCAGCAGCTTGGGACTTAGCGGCCCAGATACGCAGTATTTT.